The rows below give T cell receptor beta chains drawn from one sample of a study of identical twins. Each CDR3 protein gets one entry after TCRdb re-called the 5' RACE reads with MiXCR. The sample carries approximately 260,000 distinct CDR3 sequences, around 15% recorded once. The material sequenced was memory (CD45RO+) T cells sorted from blood. The receptors were sampled from a woman in her late teens or twenties in good health. Both conserved end residues are part of each CDR3. Fields, in order: J gene, clone size, D gene, V gene, CDR3 DNA, CDR3 protein. A D gene is named only where the DNA matches it firmly. Clone size is stated in some rows and not others, as once, few, many or a class when expanded.

J gene: TRBJ2-3; clone size: NA; D gene: NA; V gene: TRBV4-3; CDR3 DNA: TGCGCCAGCAGCCAAGAACTTCGAGGGACCCGGGGTCAGGGAGCGCAGTATTTT; CDR3 protein: CASSQELRGTRGQGAQYF
J gene: TRBJ2-7; clone size: NA; D gene: NA; V gene: TRBV20-1; CDR3 DNA: TGCAGTGCTAGGGGACCGTACGGCTCGGAGCAGTACTTC; CDR3 protein: CSARGPYGSEQYF
J gene: TRBJ1-2; clone size: NA; D gene: TRBD1; V gene: TRBV3-1; CDR3 DNA: TGTGCCAGCAGCCAAGCAGGGGGAGGTGGCTACACCTTC; CDR3 protein: CASSQAGGGGYTF
J gene: TRBJ1-2; clone size: many; D gene: NA; V gene: TRBV12-3/TRBV12-4; CDR3 DNA: TGTGCCAGCAGCCATGGAAACTCGGCTAACTATGGCTACACCTTC; CDR3 protein: CASSHGNSANYGYTF
J gene: TRBJ2-4; clone size: NA; D gene: NA; V gene: TRBV29-1; CDR3 DNA: TGCAGCGTGGCGAGAGGGGGCATTCAGTACTTC; CDR3 protein: CSVARGGIQYF
J gene: TRBJ1-1; clone size: NA; D gene: NA; V gene: TRBV7-9; CDR3 DNA: TGTGCCAGCAGCTTATCCTCCGCCCCCAACACTGAAGCTTTCTTT; CDR3 protein: CASSLSSAPNTEAFF
J gene: TRBJ1-1; clone size: NA; D gene: NA; V gene: TRBV2; CDR3 DNA: TGTGCCAGCAGTGCAGGGAGTAAGGCTTTCTTT; CDR3 protein: CASSAGSKAFF
J gene: TRBJ1-4; clone size: NA; D gene: NA; V gene: TRBV12-3/TRBV12-4; CDR3 DNA: TGTGCCAGCAAACGGGGCCCAAATGAAAAACTGTTTTTT; CDR3 protein: CASKRGPNEKLFF
J gene: TRBJ2-1; clone size: few; D gene: NA; V gene: TRBV10-2; CDR3 DNA: TGCGCCAGCAGGGGCCACCACATGGAAGCCGGGAACAATGAGCAGTTCTTC; CDR3 protein: CASRGHHMEAGNNEQFF
J gene: TRBJ1-5; clone size: many; D gene: NA; V gene: TRBV5-5; CDR3 DNA: TGTGCCAGCAGCCCCAAAGGGGGGGTGGGCAATCAGCCCCAGCATTTT; CDR3 protein: CASSPKGGVGNQPQHF
J gene: TRBJ2-3; clone size: many; D gene: NA; V gene: TRBV3-1; CDR3 DNA: TGTGCCAGCAGCCAAGTACGACTGGATACGCAGTATTTT; CDR3 protein: CASSQVRLDTQYF
J gene: TRBJ2-1; clone size: many; D gene: TRBD2; V gene: TRBV5-1; CDR3 DNA: TGCGCCAGCAGCTGGGACTACGCCGCCTACAATGAGCAGTTCTTC; CDR3 protein: CASSWDYAAYNEQFF
J gene: TRBJ2-5; clone size: many; D gene: NA; V gene: TRBV7-6; CDR3 DNA: TGTGCCAGCACGGGGGTCGAGGAGACCCAGTACTTC; CDR3 protein: CASTGVEETQYF
J gene: TRBJ2-5; clone size: many; D gene: TRBD2; V gene: TRBV12-3/TRBV12-4; CDR3 DNA: TGTGCCAGCAGTCCAGCGGGGAAAGGGCCACAAGAGACCCAGTACTTC; CDR3 protein: CASSPAGKGPQETQYF
J gene: TRBJ1-1; clone size: NA; D gene: NA; V gene: TRBV12-3/TRBV12-4; CDR3 DNA: TGTGCCAGCAGTTTCATGATCAGGGTAGGAACTGAAGCTTTCTTT; CDR3 protein: CASSFMIRVGTEAFF
J gene: TRBJ1-1; clone size: many; D gene: TRBD1; V gene: TRBV2; CDR3 DNA: TGTGCCAGCAGAAACAGGGGGGAAGCTTTCTTT; CDR3 protein: CASRNRGEAFF
J gene: TRBJ2-1; clone size: NA; D gene: NA; V gene: TRBV30; CDR3 DNA: TGTGCCTGGAGTGTCCCTTCCGGGGGCGATGAGCAGTTCTTC; CDR3 protein: CAWSVPSGGDEQFF
J gene: TRBJ2-7; clone size: few; D gene: NA; V gene: TRBV6-6; CDR3 DNA: TGTGCCAGCCGGGGCGCCCACGAGCAGTACTTC; CDR3 protein: CASRGAHEQYF
J gene: TRBJ2-7; clone size: few; D gene: TRBD1; V gene: TRBV20-1; CDR3 DNA: TGCAGTGCTAGTCCCGGGACAGGGTCCCACGAGCAGTACTTC; CDR3 protein: CSASPGTGSHEQYF
J gene: TRBJ2-4; clone size: few; D gene: TRBD1; V gene: TRBV29-1; CDR3 DNA: TGCAGCCCCATGGACAGGGGAGAAAACATTCAGTACTTC; CDR3 protein: CSPMDRGENIQYF
J gene: TRBJ2-2; clone size: NA; D gene: TRBD2; V gene: TRBV27; CDR3 DNA: TGTGCCAGCACTCCAGTGGGAACTAGCGGCACCGGGGAGCTGTTTTTT; CDR3 protein: CASTPVGTSGTGELFF
J gene: TRBJ2-5; clone size: few; D gene: TRBD2; V gene: TRBV5-1; CDR3 DNA: TGCGCCAGCAGCTTGGGACTAGCGGAGACCCAGTACTTC; CDR3 protein: CASSLGLAETQYF
J gene: TRBJ2-1; clone size: many; D gene: NA; V gene: TRBV29-1; CDR3 DNA: TGCAGCGTTCTGGGGGGTCGGGACCTCAATGAGCAGTTCTTC; CDR3 protein: CSVLGGRDLNEQFF
J gene: TRBJ2-3; clone size: few; D gene: NA; V gene: TRBV7-7; CDR3 DNA: TGTGCCAGCAGCTTAGCGCTAGTGACAGATACGCAGTATTTT; CDR3 protein: CASSLALVTDTQYF
J gene: TRBJ1-1; clone size: many; D gene: NA; V gene: TRBV7-9; CDR3 DNA: TGTGCCAGCAGCTTAGCTCCCGGGGAAGCTTTCTTT; CDR3 protein: CASSLAPGEAFF
J gene: TRBJ1-2; clone size: NA; D gene: TRBD1; V gene: TRBV18; CDR3 DNA: TGTGCCAGCTCGCTCGGACAGGGGGACTATGGCTACACCTTC; CDR3 protein: CASSLGQGDYGYTF
J gene: TRBJ1-1; clone size: NA; D gene: NA; V gene: TRBV9; CDR3 DNA: TGTGCCAGCAGCGTCAGCGGGGGGAGGACTGAAGCTTTCTTT; CDR3 protein: CASSVSGGRTEAFF
J gene: TRBJ1-5; clone size: few; D gene: NA; V gene: TRBV7-6; CDR3 DNA: TGTGCCAGCAGCGACAGCAAGAATCAGCCCCAGCATTTT; CDR3 protein: CASSDSKNQPQHF
J gene: TRBJ2-1; clone size: many; D gene: NA; V gene: TRBV20-1; CDR3 DNA: TGCAGTGCTAGTCCGTCGGGAAGAAGTCTAAATGAGCAGTTCTTC; CDR3 protein: CSASPSGRSLNEQFF
J gene: TRBJ1-2; clone size: NA; D gene: TRBD1; V gene: TRBV12-3/TRBV12-4; CDR3 DNA: TGTGCCAGCAGTCCCCAGGGGGGGCATGGCTACACCTTC; CDR3 protein: CASSPQGGHGYTF
J gene: TRBJ2-1; clone size: NA; D gene: TRBD2; V gene: TRBV6-2/TRBV6-3; CDR3 DNA: TGTGCCAGTACCGGATGGAGCGGGAGGGCAAATGAGCAGTTCTTC; CDR3 protein: CASTGWSGRANEQFF
J gene: TRBJ2-1; clone size: few; D gene: TRBD2; V gene: TRBV5-1; CDR3 DNA: TGCGCCAGCAACGAGGGGAGCGGGAACAATGAGCAGTTCTTC; CDR3 protein: CASNEGSGNNEQFF
J gene: TRBJ2-7; clone size: few; D gene: NA; V gene: TRBV7-3; CDR3 DNA: TGTGCCAGCAGCCCTGGACTCAGCCTCGACGAGCAGTACTTC; CDR3 protein: CASSPGLSLDEQYF
J gene: TRBJ1-5; clone size: NA; D gene: NA; V gene: TRBV12-3/TRBV12-4; CDR3 DNA: TGTGCCAGCAGTTTAGGCCACAAAAATCAGCCCCAGCATTTT; CDR3 protein: CASSLGHKNQPQHF
J gene: TRBJ2-3; clone size: NA; D gene: NA; V gene: TRBV29-1; CDR3 DNA: TGCAGCGTTGAAGGGAAGCCAGATACGCAGTATTTT; CDR3 protein: CSVEGKPDTQYF
J gene: TRBJ2-3; clone size: few; D gene: TRBD2; V gene: TRBV12-5; CDR3 DNA: TGTGCTAGTGGTTCTAGCGGGAGAGATACGCAGTATTTT; CDR3 protein: CASGSSGRDTQYF
J gene: TRBJ2-3; clone size: NA; D gene: TRBD1; V gene: TRBV20-1; CDR3 DNA: TGCAGTGTCCGGGACAGGGCCCACACAGATACGCAGTATTTT; CDR3 protein: CSVRDRAHTDTQYF
J gene: TRBJ2-7; clone size: NA; D gene: NA; V gene: TRBV6-1; CDR3 DNA: TGTGCCAGCGAAGAGGCTATAGGGCCACCCTCCTACGAGCAGTACTTC; CDR3 protein: CASEEAIGPPSYEQYF
J gene: TRBJ1-2; clone size: few; D gene: NA; V gene: TRBV20-1; CDR3 DNA: TGCAGTGCTAGTCTTCAGGGCCCTAACTATGGCTACACCTTC; CDR3 protein: CSASLQGPNYGYTF
J gene: TRBJ1-1; clone size: NA; D gene: NA; V gene: TRBV6-2/TRBV6-3; CDR3 DNA: TGTGCCAGCAGTGGCGGGGCGCTCGCTGAAGCTTTCTTT; CDR3 protein: CASSGGALAEAFF
J gene: TRBJ1-3; clone size: few; D gene: NA; V gene: TRBV9; CDR3 DNA: TGTGCCAGCAGCGTAGAGGGCAGGACCTTCTCTGGAAACACCATATATTTT; CDR3 protein: CASSVEGRTFSGNTIYF
J gene: TRBJ2-2; clone size: NA; D gene: TRBD1; V gene: TRBV11-2; CDR3 DNA: TGTGCCAGCAGCTTAGGGACAGGGACGGCCGGGGAGCTGTTTTTT; CDR3 protein: CASSLGTGTAGELFF
J gene: TRBJ2-1; clone size: few; D gene: TRBD2; V gene: TRBV2; CDR3 DNA: TGTGCCAGCCTCCGGCGGGAGGGCGAGGATGAGCAGTTCTTC; CDR3 protein: CASLRREGEDEQFF
J gene: TRBJ1-6; clone size: few; D gene: NA; V gene: TRBV6-1; CDR3 DNA: TGTGCCAGCACGGCGACCCCGGGACTTAATTCACCCCTCCACTTT; CDR3 protein: CASTATPGLNSPLHF
J gene: TRBJ2-7; clone size: NA; D gene: TRBD2; V gene: TRBV5-1; CDR3 DNA: TGCGCCAGCAGCCAGACCACCTTAAGCGGGAGGGCCTACGAGCAGTACTTC; CDR3 protein: CASSQTTLSGRAYEQYF
J gene: TRBJ1-1; clone size: few; D gene: NA; V gene: TRBV27; CDR3 DNA: TGTGCCAGCAGTGAAATGACGGGGAACACTGAAGCTTTCTTT; CDR3 protein: CASSEMTGNTEAFF
J gene: TRBJ2-1; clone size: few; D gene: NA; V gene: TRBV5-6; CDR3 DNA: TGTGCCAGCAGCTCGGGGATCTACAATGAGCAGTTCTTC; CDR3 protein: CASSSGIYNEQFF
J gene: TRBJ2-5; clone size: NA; D gene: NA; V gene: TRBV29-1; CDR3 DNA: TGCAGCGTGGACTTCCAAGAGACCCAGTACTTC; CDR3 protein: CSVDFQETQYF
J gene: TRBJ2-1; clone size: NA; D gene: TRBD2; V gene: TRBV18; CDR3 DNA: TGTGCCAGCTCACCCACAGCGGGGGGGCTCAATGAGCAGTTCTTC; CDR3 protein: CASSPTAGGLNEQFF
J gene: TRBJ2-7; clone size: few; D gene: TRBD1; V gene: TRBV20-1; CDR3 DNA: TGCAGTGCCAGGCGAGGGGGCGGGTCGAGGTACGAGCAGTACTTC; CDR3 protein: CSARRGGGSRYEQYF
J gene: TRBJ2-1; clone size: few; D gene: NA; V gene: TRBV12-3/TRBV12-4; CDR3 DNA: TGTGCCAGCAGCCTCCCCCCCAGTGAGCAGTTCTTC; CDR3 protein: CASSLPPSEQFF
J gene: TRBJ1-1; clone size: many; D gene: NA; V gene: TRBV20-1; CDR3 DNA: TGCAGTGCTAGGCCAGGAACGAACACTGAAGCTTTCTTT; CDR3 protein: CSARPGTNTEAFF
J gene: TRBJ2-3; clone size: NA; D gene: NA; V gene: TRBV7-2; CDR3 DNA: TGTGCCAGCAGCCCATTTTGGGGTTCGAAAGATACGCAGTATTTT; CDR3 protein: CASSPFWGSKDTQYF
J gene: TRBJ1-6; clone size: few; D gene: NA; V gene: TRBV7-9; CDR3 DNA: TGTGCCAGCAGCTTAGGGACACCTAATTCACCCCTCCACTTT; CDR3 protein: CASSLGTPNSPLHF
J gene: TRBJ2-1; clone size: NA; D gene: NA; V gene: TRBV3-1; CDR3 DNA: TGTGCCAGCAGCGCCAGGGGAGAGCAGTTCTTC; CDR3 protein: CASSARGEQFF
J gene: TRBJ2-7; clone size: NA; D gene: NA; V gene: TRBV11-3; CDR3 DNA: TGTGCCAGCAGCTTAGGAAGAGCCGGTAGCTACGAGCAGTACTTC; CDR3 protein: CASSLGRAGSYEQYF
J gene: TRBJ2-6; clone size: NA; D gene: NA; V gene: TRBV18; CDR3 DNA: TGTGCCAGCTCACCTACGGGACGGAACTCTGGGGCCAACGTCCTGACTTTC; CDR3 protein: CASSPTGRNSGANVLTF